This TCR beta chain was recovered during a study of regulatory T cells in long-lasting Graves disease. Study-level points and caveats: Limited sample numbers may have lowered accuracy. Study was limited to peripheral blood, excluding thyroid tissue. Persistent disease showed a preference for TRBV28, TRBJ1-2 and TRBJ2-5.

As to time point: persistent/refractory GD, antithyroid drugs over 5 years with positive TRAb. From RNA extracted from PBMCs, the TCR library was made. American Thyroid Association guidelines were used to diagnose Graves' disease. V was clipped by 8 bases and J by 7 bases; unmatched bases: 10. The CDR3 covers 14 residues. For this clonotype: Its matching antigen is unknown.

Investigators prepared the TCR beta libraries by applying iRepertoire HTBI primers and Arm-PCR of CDR3 regions. TCRdb independently ran MiXCR on the multiplex PCR reads; one entry per CDR3 protein. The sample has more than 650,000 distinct CDR3 sequences; about 30% are singletons. Sample: peripheral blood mononuclear cells (PBMCs), taken when the disease was refractory, from a patient treated with antithyroid drugs. The V call is TRBV12-3 or TRBV12-4, the J call TRBJ2-1; 8 bases fit TRBD2. This clonotype was obtained from a female donor with Graves disease. In DNA form, the CDR3 reads TGTGCCAGCGCTGGAACGGGAGGGGATAATGAGCAGTTCTTC. Protein product: CASAGTGGDNEQFF.